This TCR beta chain derives from a study of read filtering for tumor transcriptome and immune sequencing. The overall study: Per sample, TCR-region reads ranged about 4 to 10.27 million by IR-seq, roughly 85 to 1,300 by RNA-seq.

The library was built from about 400 ng RNA with molecular barcoded adaptors for alpha/delta and beta/gamma chains. TCRdb ran MiXCR on the reads and lists one entry per CDR3 protein. Altogether approximately 40,000 distinct CDR3 sequences are present, roughly an eighth being singletons, with the ten largest covering roughly 30%. Germline assignment: CDR1 SGHRS and CDR2 YFSETQ. Losses at the gene ends were 3 bases for V and 4 bases for J; bases not matched to a gene: 6. CDR3 length equals 15 residues. Study results and caveats: About 81.9% of IR-seq clonotypes had one read, totaling around 3.5% of reads; RNA-seq: roughly 76% and 46%.

Bone marrow was sampled from every patient at the time of active disease. This clonotype was observed many times. The antigen is undetermined. The TCR was taken from a donor at least 40 years old with multiple myeloma. V gene TRBV5-1 combines with J gene TRBJ2-4; 8 nucleotides match TRBD1. The specimen sequenced was a population of CD138-negative cells sorted from bone marrow. The CDR3 reads CASSWTGQAKNIQYF. The CDR3 nucleotides read TGCGCCAGCAGCTGGACGGGACAGGCAAAAAACATTCAGTACTTC.